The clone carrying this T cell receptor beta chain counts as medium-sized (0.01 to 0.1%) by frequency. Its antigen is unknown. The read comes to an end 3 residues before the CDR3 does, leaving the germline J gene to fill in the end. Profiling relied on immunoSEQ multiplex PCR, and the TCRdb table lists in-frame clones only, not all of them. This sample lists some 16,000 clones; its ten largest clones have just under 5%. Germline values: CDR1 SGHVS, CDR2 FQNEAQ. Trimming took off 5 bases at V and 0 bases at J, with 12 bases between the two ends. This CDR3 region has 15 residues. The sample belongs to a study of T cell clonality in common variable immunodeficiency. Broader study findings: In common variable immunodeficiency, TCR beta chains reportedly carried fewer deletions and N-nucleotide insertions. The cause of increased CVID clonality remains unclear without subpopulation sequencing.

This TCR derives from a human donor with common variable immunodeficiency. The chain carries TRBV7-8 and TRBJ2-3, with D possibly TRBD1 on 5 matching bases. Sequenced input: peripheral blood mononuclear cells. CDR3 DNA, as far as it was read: TGTGCCAGCAGCCTCCAGGGTTCTAGCACAGATACG. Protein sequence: CASSLQGSSTDT. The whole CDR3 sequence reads CASSLQGSSTDTQYF.